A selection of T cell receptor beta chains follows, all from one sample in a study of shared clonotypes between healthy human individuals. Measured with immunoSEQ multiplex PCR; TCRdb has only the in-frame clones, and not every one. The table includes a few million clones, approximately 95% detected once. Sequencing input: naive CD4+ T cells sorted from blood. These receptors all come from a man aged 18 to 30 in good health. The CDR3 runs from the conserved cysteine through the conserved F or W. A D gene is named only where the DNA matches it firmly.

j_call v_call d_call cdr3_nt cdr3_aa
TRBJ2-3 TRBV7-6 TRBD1 TGTGCCAGCAGTTCCGGGACAGTGACAGATACGCAGTATTTT CASSSGTVTDTQYF
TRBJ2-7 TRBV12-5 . TGTGCTAGTGGAATAGTTTCCGGGACAAACGAGCAGTACTTC CASGIVSGTNEQYF
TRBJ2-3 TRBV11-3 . TGTGCCAGCAGCTCGGCCAAAGGACTCACCACAGATACGCAGTATTTT CASSSAKGLTTDTQYF
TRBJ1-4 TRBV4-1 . TGCGCCAGCAGCCAAGGGGGCACTTTATTGGCAACTAATGAAAAACTGTTTTTT CASSQGGTLLATNEKLFF
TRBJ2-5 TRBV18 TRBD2 TGTGCCAGCTCACCGCCGGGACTAGCTCAAGAGACCCAGTACTTC CASSPPGLAQETQYF
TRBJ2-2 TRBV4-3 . TGCGCCAGCAGCCAGCCCGGGGAGCTGTTTTTT CASSQPGELFF
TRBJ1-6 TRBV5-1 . TGCGCCAGCAGCCCTTACCTCGGGAATTCACCCCTCCACTTT CASSPYLGNSPLHF
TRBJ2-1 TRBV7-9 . TGTGCCAGCAGCTTAAGGTTTTCTAACAATGAGCAGTTCTTC CASSLRFSNNEQFF
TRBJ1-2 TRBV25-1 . TGTGCCAGCAGTGAAACCTCGCTAGGGGGGTATGGCTACACCTTC CASSETSLGGYGYTF
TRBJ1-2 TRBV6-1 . TGTGCCAGCAGTCAACCTCAGGGAGCGGGCTACACCTTC CASSQPQGAGYTF
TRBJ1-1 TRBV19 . TGTGCCAGTAGTATAGATTTACGGACTGAAGCTTTCTTT CASSIDLRTEAFF
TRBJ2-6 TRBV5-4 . TGTGCCAGCAGCTTGGGTGGCTCTGGGGCCAACGTCCTGACTTTC CASSLGGSGANVLTF
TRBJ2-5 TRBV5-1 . TGCGCCAGCAGCTTGTCGACAGCCTTACACCAAGAGACCCAGTACTTC CASSLSTALHQETQYF